This TCR beta chain derives from a study of blood T cells in healthy people across ages. A note on this clonotype: Its antigen is currently unknown.

From germline, CDR1 is SQVTM and CDR2 ANQGSEA. The CDR3 totals 16 residues. The ends were cut back, 5 bases at V and 4 bases at J, with 23 bases in the middle. Findings of the study overall: Fewer expanded clones and more diversity marked long-lived versus aged donors. Roughly linear declines in TCR beta diversity per million T cells occurred with age.

Those donating, healthy Caucasian individuals from Russia, were aged roughly 6 to 90. Then a second PCR, running about 7 to 11 cycles, was carried out with a sample-barcoded 5' primer and a J-beta primer mix. Every individual sample yielded 2.5 million or more paired-end reads (each containing CDR3). Each CDR3 protein is one row after TCRdb ran MiXCR on the 5' RACE reads. The sample holds fewer than 700,000 distinct CDR3 sequences, around half seen once. Material: blood. This chain uses TRBV29-1 with TRBJ1-1; no reliable D call. The receptor comes from a man at least 80 years old in good health. In nucleotides, the CDR3 is TGCAGCGTTTCTACGAACCCGAACTCAGGCCTCACTGAAGCTTTCTTT. Amino acid sequence: CSVSTNPNSGLTEAFF.